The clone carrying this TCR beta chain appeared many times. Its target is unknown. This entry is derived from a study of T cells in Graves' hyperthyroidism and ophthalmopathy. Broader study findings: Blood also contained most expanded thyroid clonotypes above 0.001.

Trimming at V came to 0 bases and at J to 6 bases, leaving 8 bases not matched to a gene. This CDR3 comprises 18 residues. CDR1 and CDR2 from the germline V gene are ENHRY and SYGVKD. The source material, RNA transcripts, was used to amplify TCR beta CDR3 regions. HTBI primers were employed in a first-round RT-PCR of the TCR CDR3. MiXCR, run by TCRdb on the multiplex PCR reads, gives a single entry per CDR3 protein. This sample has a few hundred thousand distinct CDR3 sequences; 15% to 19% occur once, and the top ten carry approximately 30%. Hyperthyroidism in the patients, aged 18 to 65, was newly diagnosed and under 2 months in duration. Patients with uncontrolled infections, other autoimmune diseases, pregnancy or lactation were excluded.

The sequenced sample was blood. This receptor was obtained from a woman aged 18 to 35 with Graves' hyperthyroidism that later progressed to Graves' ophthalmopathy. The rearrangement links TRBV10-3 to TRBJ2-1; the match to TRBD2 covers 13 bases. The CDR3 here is CAISESEGLAGVFNEQFF. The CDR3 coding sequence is TGTGCCATCAGTGAGTCTGAAGGACTAGCGGGAGTTTTCAATGAGCAGTTCTTC.